This record concerns one T cell receptor (beta chain) sequence. Its antigen specificity is not known. Per-base qualities were not stored, and no clone one base away is much larger. The immunoSEQ Assay was used to sequence TCR beta CDR3 regions from DNA. The source study handled its data this way. T cell density was computed as TCR beta template counts normalized to usable DNA estimated by amplifying housekeeping genes. Using the preseqR package, richness was estimated by extrapolating to 120,000 templates for tissue samples and 400,000 templates for PBMC samples. Clonality was taken to be one minus Pielou's evenness. Tissue-enriched TCRs were identified through differential abundance testing performed on productive amino-acid clonotypes, with a minimum total count of 5 and an alpha of 0.1. The Jaccard Index and the Morisita Overlap Index were used to measure repertoire overlap between compartments. GLIPH clustered TCR beta CDR3s with public tetramer-defined viral CDR3s; viral motifs required at least three viral sequences plus V-gene enrichment. TCRdb mirrors the immuneACCESS table, restricted to in-frame sequences. Some clones are absent from its copies; in checked studies, under half trace to an unresolved V gene, and the reason for the others is unknown. V, J and clone size derive from that table, while D and trimming were established from the DNA sequence. In all, the sample holds 55,000 or so clones, and around 81% of those were seen once. Roughly 4% of the sample is taken by the ten largest.

Spanning cysteine to phenylalanine, the CDR3 consists of 17 amino acids. Only CDR3 DNA remains: 51 bases, in frame from the first base. The junction shows trimming of 1 base on V and 0 bases on J, and the gene matches do not reach 5 bases of it. In the germline V gene, CDR1 corresponds to SGHVS and CDR2 to FQNEAQ. The data stem from a study of T cells in localized non-small cell lung cancer (dated by TCRdb to 2020 to 2021). The study in broad terms: T cell repertoires of some 240 early-stage NSCLC patients were analyzed, with tumors being compared against uninvolved tumor-adjacent lungs. The cohort consisted of approximately 220 treatment-naive NSCLC patients whose localized lung tumors had been resected. Of the NSCLC patients, roughly 130 were male and approximately 100 were female, and the mean age was approximately 66 years.

At diagnosis, tumor, uninvolved tumor-adjacent lung and peripheral blood were collected and then preserved as a mix of FFPE and fresh-frozen material. For TCR repertoire profiling, blood samples were analyzed in the form of peripheral blood mononuclear cells. Overall study outcomes, separate from this receptor: Because multi-region sequencing of the tumors was not done, intratumor heterogeneity could not be ruled out. Since the design was exploratory, TCR variables were selected using unadjusted p-values with no false-discovery rate correction. Uninvolved tumor-adjacent lung showed the highest T cell clonality, higher than tumor, which suggests more focused antigenic responses in the uninvolved tumor-adjacent lung. Of the top 100 tumor clones, a median of 57 were detected in paired uninvolved adjacent lung; about 26 were also among that lung's top 100. Higher T cell density in blood was associated with longer overall survival, whereas higher clonality in adjacent lung was associated with shorter survival.

This TCR derives from a woman aged 35-75 years with stage II lung adenocarcinoma. The source material was PBMCs, sampled before any cancer treatment. The V gene is TRBV7-8 and the J gene is TRBJ2-2; TRBD2 aligns with 7 central bases. The CDR3 region reads CASSLGHGRANTGELFF. The DNA sequence is as follows: TGTGCCAGCAGCTTAGGTCATGGGAGGGCGAACACCGGGGAGCTGTTTTTT.